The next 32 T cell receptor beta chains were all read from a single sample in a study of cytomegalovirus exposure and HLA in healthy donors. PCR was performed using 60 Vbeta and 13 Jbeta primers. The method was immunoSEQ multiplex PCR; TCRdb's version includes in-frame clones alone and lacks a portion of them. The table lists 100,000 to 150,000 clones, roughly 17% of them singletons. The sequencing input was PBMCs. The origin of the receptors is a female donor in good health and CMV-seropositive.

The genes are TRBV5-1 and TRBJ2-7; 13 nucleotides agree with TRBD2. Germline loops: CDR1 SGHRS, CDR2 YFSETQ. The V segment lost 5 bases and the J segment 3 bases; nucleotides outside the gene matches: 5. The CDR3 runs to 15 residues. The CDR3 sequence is CASRPGTSGDYEQYF. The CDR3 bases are TGCGCCAGCAGACCCGGGACTAGCGGGGACTACGAGCAGTACTTC.

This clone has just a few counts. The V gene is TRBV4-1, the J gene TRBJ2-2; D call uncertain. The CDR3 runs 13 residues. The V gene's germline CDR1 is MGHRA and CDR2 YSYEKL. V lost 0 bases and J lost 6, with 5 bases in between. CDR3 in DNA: TGCGCCAGCAGCCAAGATGGCTCCGGGGAGCTGTTTTTT. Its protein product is CASSQDGSGELFF.

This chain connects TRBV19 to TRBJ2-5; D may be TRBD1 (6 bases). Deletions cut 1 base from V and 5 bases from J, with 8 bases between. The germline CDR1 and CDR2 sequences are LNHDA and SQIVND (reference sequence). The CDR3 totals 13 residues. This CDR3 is CASSIGQGETQYF. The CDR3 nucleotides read TGTGCCAGTAGTATAGGTCAGGGGGAGACCCAGTACTTC.

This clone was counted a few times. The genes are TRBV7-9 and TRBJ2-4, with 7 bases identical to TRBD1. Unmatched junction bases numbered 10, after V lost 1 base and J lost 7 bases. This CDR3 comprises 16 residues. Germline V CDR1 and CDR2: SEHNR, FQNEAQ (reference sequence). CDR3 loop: CASSLGAGGSWNIQYF. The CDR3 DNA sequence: TGTGCCAGCAGCTTAGGCGCAGGGGGAAGTTGGAACATTCAGTACTTC.

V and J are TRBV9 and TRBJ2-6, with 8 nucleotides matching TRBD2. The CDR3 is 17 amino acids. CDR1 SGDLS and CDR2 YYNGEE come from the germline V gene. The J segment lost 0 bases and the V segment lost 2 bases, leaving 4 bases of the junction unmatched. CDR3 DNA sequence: TGTGCCAGCAGCGTCGGCGGGGGGACCTCTGGGGCCAACGTCCTGACTTTC. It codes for CASSVGGGTSGANVLTF.

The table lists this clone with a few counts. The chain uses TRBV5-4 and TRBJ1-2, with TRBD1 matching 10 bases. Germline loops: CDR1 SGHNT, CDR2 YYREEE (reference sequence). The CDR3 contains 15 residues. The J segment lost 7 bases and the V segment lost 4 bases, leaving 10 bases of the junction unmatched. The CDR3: CASSQGTGEFFGYTF. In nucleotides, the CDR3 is TGTGCCAGCAGCCAAGGGACAGGGGAATTTTTTGGCTACACCTTC.

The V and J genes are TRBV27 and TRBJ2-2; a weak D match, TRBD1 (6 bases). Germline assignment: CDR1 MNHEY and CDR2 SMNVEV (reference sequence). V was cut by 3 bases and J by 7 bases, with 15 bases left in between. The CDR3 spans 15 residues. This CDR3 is CASSLILRGNGELFF. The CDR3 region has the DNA TGTGCCAGCAGTTTGATATTAAGGGGGAACGGGGAGCTGTTTTTT.

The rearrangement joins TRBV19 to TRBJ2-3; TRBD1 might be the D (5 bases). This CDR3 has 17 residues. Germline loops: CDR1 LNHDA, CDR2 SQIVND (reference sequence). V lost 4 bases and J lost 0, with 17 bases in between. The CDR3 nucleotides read TGTGCCAGTAGTAAACATATTGTAGGGGATAGCACAGATACGCAGTATTTT. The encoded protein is CASSKHIVGDSTDTQYF.

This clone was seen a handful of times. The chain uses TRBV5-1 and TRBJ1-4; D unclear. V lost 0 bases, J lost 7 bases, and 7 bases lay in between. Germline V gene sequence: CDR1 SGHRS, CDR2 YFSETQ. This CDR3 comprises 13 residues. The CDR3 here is CASSLGGAEKLFF. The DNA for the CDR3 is TGCGCCAGCAGCTTGGGGGGAGCTGAAAAACTGTTTTTT.

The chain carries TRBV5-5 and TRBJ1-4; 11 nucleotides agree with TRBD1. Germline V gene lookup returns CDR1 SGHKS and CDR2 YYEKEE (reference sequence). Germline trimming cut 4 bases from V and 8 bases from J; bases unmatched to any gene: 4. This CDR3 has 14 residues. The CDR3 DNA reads TGTGCCAGCAGCGCGGACAGGGGGCGGGAAAAACTGTTTTTT. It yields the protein CASSADRGREKLFF.

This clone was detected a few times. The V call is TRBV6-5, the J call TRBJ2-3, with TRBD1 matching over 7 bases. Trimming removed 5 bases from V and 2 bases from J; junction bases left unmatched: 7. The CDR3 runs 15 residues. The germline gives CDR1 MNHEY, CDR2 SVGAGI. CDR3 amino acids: CASSRTGPHTDTQYF. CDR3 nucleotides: TGTGCCAGCAGTAGGACAGGACCCCACACAGATACGCAGTATTTT.

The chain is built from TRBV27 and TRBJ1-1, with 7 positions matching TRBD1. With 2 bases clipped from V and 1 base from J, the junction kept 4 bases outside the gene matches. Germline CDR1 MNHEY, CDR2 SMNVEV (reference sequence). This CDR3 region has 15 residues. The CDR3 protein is CASSLRDRANTEAFF. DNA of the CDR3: TGTGCCAGCAGTTTAAGAGACAGGGCGAACACTGAAGCTTTCTTT.

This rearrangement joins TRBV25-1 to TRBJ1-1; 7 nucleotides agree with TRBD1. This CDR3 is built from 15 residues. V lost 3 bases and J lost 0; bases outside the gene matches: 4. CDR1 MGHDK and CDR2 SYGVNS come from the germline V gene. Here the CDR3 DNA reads TGTGCCAGCAGTGACCCGGGACAGCTGAACACTGAAGCTTTCTTT. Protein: CASSDPGQLNTEAFF.

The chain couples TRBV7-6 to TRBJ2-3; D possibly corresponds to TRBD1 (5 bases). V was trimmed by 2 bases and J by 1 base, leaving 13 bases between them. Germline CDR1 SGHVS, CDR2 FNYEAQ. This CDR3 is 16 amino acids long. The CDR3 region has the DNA TGTGCCAGCAGCTTAATCTCCAGGGTCGGCACAGATACGCAGTATTTT. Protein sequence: CASSLISRVGTDTQYF.

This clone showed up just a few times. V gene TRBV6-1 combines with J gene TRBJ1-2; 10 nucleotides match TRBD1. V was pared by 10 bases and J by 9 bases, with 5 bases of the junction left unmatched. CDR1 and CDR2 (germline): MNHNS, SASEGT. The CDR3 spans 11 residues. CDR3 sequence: CATMTGGRYTF. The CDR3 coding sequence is TGTGCCACCATGACAGGGGGCCGCTACACCTTC.

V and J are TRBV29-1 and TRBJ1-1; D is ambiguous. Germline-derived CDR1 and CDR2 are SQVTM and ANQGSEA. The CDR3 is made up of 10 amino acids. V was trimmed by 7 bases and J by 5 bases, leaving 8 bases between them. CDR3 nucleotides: TGCAGCGCCCCGGGTACTGAAGCTTTCTTT. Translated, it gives CSAPGTEAFF. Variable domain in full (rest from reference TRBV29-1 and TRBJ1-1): SAVISQKPSRDICQRGTSLTIQCQVDSQVTMMFWYRQQPGQSLTLIATANQGSEATYESGFVIDKFPISRPNLTFSTLTVSNMSPEDSSIYLCSAPGTEAFFGQGTRLTVV.

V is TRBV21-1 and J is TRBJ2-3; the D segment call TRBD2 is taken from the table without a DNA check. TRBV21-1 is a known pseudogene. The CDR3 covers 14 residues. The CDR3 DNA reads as TGTGCCAGCCTGGCGGGCACTAGCACAGATACGCAGTATTTT. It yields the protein CASLAGTSTDTQYF.

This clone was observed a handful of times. The CDR3 protein is CASRLIARTEAFF. For the CDR3, the DNA is TGTGCCAGCAGACTCATCGCGCGGACTGAAGCTTTCTTT. The chain recombines TRBV6-5 with TRBJ1-1; D is unresolved. V was clipped by 6 bases and J by 5 bases, with 13 bases between them. CDR1 MNHEY and CDR2 SVGAGI come from the germline V gene. The CDR3 is 13 residues long.

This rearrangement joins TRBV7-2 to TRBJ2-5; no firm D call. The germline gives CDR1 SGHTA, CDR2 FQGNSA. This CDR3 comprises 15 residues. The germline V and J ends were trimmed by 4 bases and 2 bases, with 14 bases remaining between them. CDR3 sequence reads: CASSYDPRIQETQYF. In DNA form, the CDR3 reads TGTGCCAGCAGCTACGACCCCAGGATACAAGAGACCCAGTACTTC.

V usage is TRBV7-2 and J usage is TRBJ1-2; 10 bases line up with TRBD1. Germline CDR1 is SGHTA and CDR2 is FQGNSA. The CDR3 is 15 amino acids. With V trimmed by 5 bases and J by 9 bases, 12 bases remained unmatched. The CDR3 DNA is TGTGCCAGCAGCAAGACAGGGGGCGATTATAGTAGCTACACCTTC. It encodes CASSKTGGDYSSYTF.

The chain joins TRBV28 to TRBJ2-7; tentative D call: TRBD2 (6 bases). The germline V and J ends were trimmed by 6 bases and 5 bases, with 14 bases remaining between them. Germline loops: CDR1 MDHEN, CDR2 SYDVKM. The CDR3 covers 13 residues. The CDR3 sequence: CASSPGLPHEQYF. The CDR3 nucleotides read TGTGCCAGCAGCCCGGGACTGCCTCACGAGCAGTACTTC.

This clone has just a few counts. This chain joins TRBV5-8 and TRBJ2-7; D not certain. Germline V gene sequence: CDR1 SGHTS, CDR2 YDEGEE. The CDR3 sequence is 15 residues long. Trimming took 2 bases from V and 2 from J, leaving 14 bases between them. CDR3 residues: CASSFGTALTYEQYF. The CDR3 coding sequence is TGTGCCAGCAGCTTCGGTACAGCTTTAACCTACGAGCAGTACTTC.

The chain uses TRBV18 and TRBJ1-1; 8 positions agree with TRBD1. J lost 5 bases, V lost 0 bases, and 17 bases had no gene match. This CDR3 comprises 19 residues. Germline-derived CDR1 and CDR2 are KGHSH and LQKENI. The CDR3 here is CASSPPSRRGQGARTEAFF. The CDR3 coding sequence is TGTGCCAGCTCACCACCGAGTCGGCGGGGTCAGGGGGCTCGGACTGAAGCTTTCTTT.

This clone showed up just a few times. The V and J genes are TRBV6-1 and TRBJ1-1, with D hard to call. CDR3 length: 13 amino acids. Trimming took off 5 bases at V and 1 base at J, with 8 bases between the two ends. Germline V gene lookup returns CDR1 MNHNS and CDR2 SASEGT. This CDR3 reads CASSFDKNTEAFF. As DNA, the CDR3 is TGTGCCAGCAGTTTTGACAAGAACACTGAAGCTTTCTTT.

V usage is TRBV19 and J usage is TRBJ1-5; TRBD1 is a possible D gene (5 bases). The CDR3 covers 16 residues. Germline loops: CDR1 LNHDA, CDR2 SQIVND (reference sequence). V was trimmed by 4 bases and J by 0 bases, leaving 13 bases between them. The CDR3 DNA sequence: TGTGCCAGTAGTACGACAGAACCCTATAGCAATCAGCCCCAGCATTTT. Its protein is CASSTTEPYSNQPQHF.

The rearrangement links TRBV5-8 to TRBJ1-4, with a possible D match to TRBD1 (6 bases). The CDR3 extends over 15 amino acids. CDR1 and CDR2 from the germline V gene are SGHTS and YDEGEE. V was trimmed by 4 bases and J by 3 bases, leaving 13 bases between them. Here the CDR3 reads CASSATGLANEKLFF. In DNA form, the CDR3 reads TGTGCCAGCAGCGCCACAGGGTTGGCTAATGAAAAACTGTTTTTT.

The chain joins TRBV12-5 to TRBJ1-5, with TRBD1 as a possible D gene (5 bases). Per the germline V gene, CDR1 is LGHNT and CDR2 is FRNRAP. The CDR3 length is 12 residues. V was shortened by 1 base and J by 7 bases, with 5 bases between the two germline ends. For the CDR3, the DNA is TGTGCTAGTGGTTTGGGGGGCCAGCCCCAGCATTTT. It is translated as CASGLGGQPQHF.

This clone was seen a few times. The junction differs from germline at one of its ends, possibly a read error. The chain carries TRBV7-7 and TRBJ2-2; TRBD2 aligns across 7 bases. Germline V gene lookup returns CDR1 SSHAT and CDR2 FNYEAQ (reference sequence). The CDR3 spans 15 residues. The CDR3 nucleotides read TGTGCTAGCAGCTTGAGCGGGACGAACACCGGGGAGCTGTTTTTT. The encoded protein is CASSLSGTNTGELFF.

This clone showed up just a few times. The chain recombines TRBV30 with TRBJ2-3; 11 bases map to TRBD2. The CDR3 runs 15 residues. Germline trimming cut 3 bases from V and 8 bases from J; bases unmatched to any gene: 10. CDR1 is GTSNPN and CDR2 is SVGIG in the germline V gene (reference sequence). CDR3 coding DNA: TGTGCCTGGAGCGATATAGCGGGAGGGGCGGGTACGCAGTATTTT. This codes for CAWSDIAGGAGTQYF.

CDR3 sequence (DNA): TGTGCCTGGAAGGAGCGGGGGGGCGATTTTCCGCAGTACTTC. Translation: CAWKERGGDFPQYF. V and J are TRBV30 and TRBJ2-7, with TRBD2 identical over 10 bases. Germline V lookup: CDR1 GTSNPN, CDR2 SVGIG (reference sequence). J lost 9 bases, V lost 4 bases, and 12 bases had no gene match. The CDR3 totals 14 residues.

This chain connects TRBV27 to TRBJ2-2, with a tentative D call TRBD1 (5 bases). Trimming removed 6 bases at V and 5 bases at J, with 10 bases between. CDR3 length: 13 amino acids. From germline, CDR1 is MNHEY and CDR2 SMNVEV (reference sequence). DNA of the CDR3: TGTGCCAGCAGGGAGACAGCGACCGGGGAGCTGTTTTTT. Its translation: CASRETATGELFF.

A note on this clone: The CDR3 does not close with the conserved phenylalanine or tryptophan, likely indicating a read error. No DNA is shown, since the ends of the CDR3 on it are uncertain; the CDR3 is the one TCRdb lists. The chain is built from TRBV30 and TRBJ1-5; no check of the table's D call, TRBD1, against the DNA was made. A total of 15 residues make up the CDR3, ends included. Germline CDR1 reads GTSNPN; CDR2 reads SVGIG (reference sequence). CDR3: CAWRDRGVGNQPKHL.